One T cell receptor (beta chain) is described in this entry. Its antigen has not been determined. There are no base qualities to consult, and no much larger clone falls within one base. This record belongs to a study of Graves' ophthalmopathy and Graves' hyperthyroidism (dated by TCRdb to between 2017 and 2018). Describing the broader study: Peripheral blood was collected before any treatment was given, at the time of initial diagnosis. The study used signatures of the TCR beta repertoire to tell Graves' ophthalmopathy apart from Graves' hyperthyroidism and to predict which patients would progress to ophthalmopathy. Following sampling, methimazole starting at 30 mg daily was administered to hyperthyroidism patients, and high-dose intravenous methylprednisolone was administered to ophthalmopathy patients. In total, over 130 blood samples were TCR-sequenced: under 45 ophthalmopathy, some 80 hyperthyroidism and 17 hyperthyroidism-to-ophthalmopathy patients. An independent validation cohort was composed of some 19 hyperthyroidism patients and 17 patients who later progressed from hyperthyroidism to ophthalmopathy. In more than five hyperthyroidism patients, the T-cell repertoires found in thyroid tissue were compared with those found in blood. To explore V-J signatures distinguishing ophthalmopathy from hyperthyroidism, a discovery set of some 100 patients (fewer than 45 ophthalmopathy, 55 to 60 stable hyperthyroidism) was enrolled.

There are 15 amino acids in the CDR3, from cysteine to phenylalanine inclusive. CDR3 DNA only is kept here, 45 bases in frame from base 1. Per the germline V gene, SGHDT is the CDR1 and YYEEEE is the CDR2. Trimming costs V 1 base and J 0 bases, and their ends lie 11 bases apart. For repertoire sequencing, the TCR beta CDR3 regions were amplified from RNA transcripts. HTBI primers and the Qiagen OneStep RT-PCR kit were used in a first-round RT-PCR, which was followed by a second-round multiplex PCR, size selection and purification. Libraries were sequenced on an Illumina HiSeq2000 using paired-end 100 bp reads. The published analysis was carried out like this. Reads were processed with SOAPnuke, discarding reads with adapters, uncalled bases, mean Phred below 15, or no exact constant-primer or identifier match. COPE v1.2.5 was used to merge the high-quality paired reads. Clonotypes were defined as unique nucleotide sequences and were aligned to IMGT TRB V, D and J references using MiTCR v1.1. The analysis was limited to V-J combinations with a frequency above 0.0001, which together covered roughly 99% of the repertoires. For each V-J combination, a TCR clonal expansion and chaos score was defined as the ratio of F50 clonal expansion to chaos observed in the TCRdist matrix. Welch's t-statistics and random forest were used to reduce features to about 14 V-J combinations, which were fed into a naive Bayes classifier. The similarity between thyroid and blood repertoires was quantified using the Morisita-Horn index. TCRdb redid the processing of the public reads, applying fastp at Q25 and MiXCR, and retained in-frame beta chains. Rows are unified per CDR3 protein, each entry keeping the most common DNA and genes. What appears here as the V and J calls and clone size reflects TCRdb's work, not the paper's. Across this sample there are roughly 700,000 distinct CDR3 sequences, with approximately 40% seen only once. Clones ranked in the top ten supply 44% of the sample.

Patients with ophthalmopathy had moderately to severely active disease, with a Clinical Activity Score of 3 or more, a NOSPECS grade of 4 or more, and a disease duration of less than 3 months. Patients with other autoimmune diseases, uncontrolled infections, pregnancy or lactation were excluded. Diagnosis relied on clinical symptoms, serum thyroxine, TRAb, thyroid ultrasound and orbital computed tomography. Ficoll-Paque density gradient centrifugation was used to isolate PBMCs from 8.5 to 10 ml of fresh peripheral blood. Total RNA was extracted using Trizol reagent, and RNA quality was checked on an Agilent 2100 Bioanalyzer. Beyond this particular receptor, the publication reports: In validation, the model predicted ophthalmopathy progression with more than 70% sensitivity and approximately 72% specificity; about a dozen predicted patients were CT-confirmed with GO in a median of 6.5 months. No statistical method was used to predetermine the sample size, and group allocation was not hidden from the investigators. Most expanded thyroid clonotypes with a frequency above 0.001 also appeared in blood, which suggests that blood repertoires may reflect the immune response in the thyroid. Ophthalmopathy was separated from stable hyperthyroidism by the 13-signature model with around 89% sensitivity and less than 82% specificity in cross-validation and with 80%/75% in the test set.

Material for sequencing was peripheral blood. The chain joins TRBV5-6 to TRBJ2-7; no D segment can be confidently identified. This clonotype was sampled from an adult man with Graves' ophthalmopathy. The DNA sequence is as follows: TGTGCCAGCAGCTTGATAGGATGGGGCTCCTACGAGCAGTACTTC. This is translated as CASSLIGWGSYEQYF.